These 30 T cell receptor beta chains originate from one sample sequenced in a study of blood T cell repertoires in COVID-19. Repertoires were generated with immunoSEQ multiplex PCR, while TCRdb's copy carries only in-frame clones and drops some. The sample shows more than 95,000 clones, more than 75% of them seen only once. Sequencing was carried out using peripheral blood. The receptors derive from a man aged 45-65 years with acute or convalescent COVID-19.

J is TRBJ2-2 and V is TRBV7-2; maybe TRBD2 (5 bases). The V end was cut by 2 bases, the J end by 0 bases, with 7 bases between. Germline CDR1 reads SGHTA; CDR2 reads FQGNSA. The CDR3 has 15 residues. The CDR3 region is CASSLTGSNTGELFF. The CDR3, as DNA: TGTGCCAGCAGCTTAACGGGGTCGAACACCGGGGAGCTGTTTTTT.

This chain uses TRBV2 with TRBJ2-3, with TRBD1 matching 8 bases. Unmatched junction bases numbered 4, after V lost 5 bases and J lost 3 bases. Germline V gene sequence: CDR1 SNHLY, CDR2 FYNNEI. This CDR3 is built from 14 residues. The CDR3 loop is CASSRRTGTDTQYF. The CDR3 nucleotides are TGTGCCAGCAGTCGACGGACAGGGACAGATACGCAGTATTTT.

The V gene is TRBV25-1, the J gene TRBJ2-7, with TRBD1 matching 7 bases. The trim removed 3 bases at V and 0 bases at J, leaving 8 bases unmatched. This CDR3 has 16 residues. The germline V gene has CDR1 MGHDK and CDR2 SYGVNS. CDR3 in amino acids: CASSDGVRGSSYEQYF. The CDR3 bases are TGTGCCAGCAGTGATGGGGTCAGGGGGAGCTCCTACGAGCAGTACTTC.

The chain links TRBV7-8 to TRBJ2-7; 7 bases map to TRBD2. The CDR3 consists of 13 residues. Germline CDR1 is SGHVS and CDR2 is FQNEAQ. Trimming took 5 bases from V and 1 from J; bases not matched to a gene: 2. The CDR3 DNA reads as TGTGCCAGCAGCCGCGGGGGTTCCTACGAGCAGTACTTC. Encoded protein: CASSRGGSYEQYF. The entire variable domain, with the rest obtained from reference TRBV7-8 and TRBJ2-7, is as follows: GAGVSQSPRYKVAKRGQDVALRCDPISGHVSLFWYQQALGQGPEFLTYFQNEAQLDKSGLPSDRFFAERPEGSVSTLKIQRTQQEDSAVYLCASSRGGSYEQYFGPGTRLTVT.

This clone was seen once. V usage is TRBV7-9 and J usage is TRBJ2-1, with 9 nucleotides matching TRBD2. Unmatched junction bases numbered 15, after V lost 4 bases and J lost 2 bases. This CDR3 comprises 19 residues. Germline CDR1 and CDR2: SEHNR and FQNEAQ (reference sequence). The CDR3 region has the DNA TGTGCCAGCAGCTCATATAGGGCGGGGATAGCGGGAGCCTACAATGAGCAGTTCTTC. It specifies CASSSYRAGIAGAYNEQFF.

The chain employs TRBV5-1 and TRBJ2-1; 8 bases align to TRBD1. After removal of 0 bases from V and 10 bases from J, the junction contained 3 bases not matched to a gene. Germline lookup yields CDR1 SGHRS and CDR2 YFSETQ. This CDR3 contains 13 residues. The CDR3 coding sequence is TGCGCCAGCAGCTTGGCGACAGGGGACGAGCAGTTCTTC. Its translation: CASSLATGDEQFF.

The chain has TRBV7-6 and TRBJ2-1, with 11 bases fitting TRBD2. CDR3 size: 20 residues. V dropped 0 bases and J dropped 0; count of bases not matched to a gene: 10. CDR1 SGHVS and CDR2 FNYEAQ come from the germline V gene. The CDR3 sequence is CASSLARVAGGSSSYNEQFF. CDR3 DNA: TGTGCCAGCAGCTTAGCGCGTGTAGCGGGAGGGTCGAGCTCCTACAATGAGCAGTTCTTC.

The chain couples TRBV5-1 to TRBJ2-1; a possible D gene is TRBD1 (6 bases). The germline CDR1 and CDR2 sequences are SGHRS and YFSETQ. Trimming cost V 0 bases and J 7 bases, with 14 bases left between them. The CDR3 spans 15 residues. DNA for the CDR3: TGCGCCAGCAGCTTGGCATTGGGACACTATAATGAGCAGTTCTTC. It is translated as CASSLALGHYNEQFF.

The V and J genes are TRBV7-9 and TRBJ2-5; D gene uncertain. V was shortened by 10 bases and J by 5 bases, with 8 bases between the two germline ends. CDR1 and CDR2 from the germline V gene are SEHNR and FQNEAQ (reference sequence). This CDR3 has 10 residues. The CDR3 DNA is TGTGCCACCTCGCAGGAGACCCAGTACTTC. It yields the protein CATSQETQYF.

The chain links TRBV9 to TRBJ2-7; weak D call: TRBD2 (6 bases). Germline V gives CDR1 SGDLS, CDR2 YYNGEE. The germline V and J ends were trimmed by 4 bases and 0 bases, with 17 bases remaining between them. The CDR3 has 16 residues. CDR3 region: CASSPEMGGTSYEQYF. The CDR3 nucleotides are TGTGCCAGCAGCCCAGAAATGGGCGGGACCTCCTACGAGCAGTACTTC.

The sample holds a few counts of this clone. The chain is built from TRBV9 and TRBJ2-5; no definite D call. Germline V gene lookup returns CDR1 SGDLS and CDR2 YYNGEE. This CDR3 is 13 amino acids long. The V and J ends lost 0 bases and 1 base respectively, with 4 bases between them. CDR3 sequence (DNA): TGTGCCAGCAGCGTAGACTTCCAAGAGACCCAGTACTTC. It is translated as CASSVDFQETQYF.

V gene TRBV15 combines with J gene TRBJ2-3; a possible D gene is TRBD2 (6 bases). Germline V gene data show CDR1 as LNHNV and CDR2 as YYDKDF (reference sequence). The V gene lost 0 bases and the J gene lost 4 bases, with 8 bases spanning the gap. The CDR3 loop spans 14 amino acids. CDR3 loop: CATSRDGGSDTQYF. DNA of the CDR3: TGTGCCACCAGCAGAGATGGGGGGTCAGATACGCAGTATTTT. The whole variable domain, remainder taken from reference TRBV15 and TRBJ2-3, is DAMVIQNPRYQVTQFGKPVTLSCSQTLNHNVMYWYQQKSSQAPKLLFHYYDKDFNNEADTPDNFQSRRPNTSFCFLDIRSPGLGDTAMYLCATSRDGGSDTQYFGPGTRLTVL.

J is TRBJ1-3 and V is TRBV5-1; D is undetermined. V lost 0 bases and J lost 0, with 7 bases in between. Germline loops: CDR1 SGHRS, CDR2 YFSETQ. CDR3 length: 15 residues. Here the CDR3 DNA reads TGCGCCAGCAGCTTGGAGGCAGGCTCTGGAAACACCATATATTTT. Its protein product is CASSLEAGSGNTIYF.

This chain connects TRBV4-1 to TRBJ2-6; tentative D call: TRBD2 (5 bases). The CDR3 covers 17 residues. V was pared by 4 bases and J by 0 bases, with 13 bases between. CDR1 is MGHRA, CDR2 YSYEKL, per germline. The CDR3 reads CASSPPGGGSGANVLTF. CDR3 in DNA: TGCGCCAGCAGCCCCCCCGGAGGCGGCTCTGGGGCCAACGTCCTGACTTTC.

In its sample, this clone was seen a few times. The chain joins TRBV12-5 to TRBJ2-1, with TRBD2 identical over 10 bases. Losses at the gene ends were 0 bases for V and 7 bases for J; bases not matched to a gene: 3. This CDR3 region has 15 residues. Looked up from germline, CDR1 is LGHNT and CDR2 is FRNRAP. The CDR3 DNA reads TGTGCTAGTGGTTTGGTAGCGGGAGGGTGGAATGAGCAGTTCTTC. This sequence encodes CASGLVAGGWNEQFF. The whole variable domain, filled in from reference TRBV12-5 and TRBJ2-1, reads DARVTQTPRHKVTEMGQEVTMRCQPILGHNTVFWYRQTMMQGLELLAYFRNRAPLDDSGMPKDRFSAEMPDATLATLKIQPSEPRDSAVYFCASGLVAGGWNEQFFGPGTRLTVL.

The CDR3 sequence: CATRAGANTGELFF. The CDR3 DNA is TGTGCCACCCGAGCGGGTGCGAACACCGGGGAGCTGTTTTTT. The chain links TRBV24-1 to TRBJ2-2, with D possibly matching TRBD2 (6 bases). Trimming removed 9 bases from V and 0 bases from J, with 10 bases in between. The CDR3 contains 14 residues. Germline-derived CDR1 and CDR2 are KGHDR and SFDVKD.

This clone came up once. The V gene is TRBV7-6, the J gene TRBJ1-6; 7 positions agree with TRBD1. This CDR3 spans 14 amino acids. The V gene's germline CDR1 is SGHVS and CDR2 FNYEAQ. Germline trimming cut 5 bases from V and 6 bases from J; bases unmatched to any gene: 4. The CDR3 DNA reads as TGTGCCAGCAGCAGAGGGACAGCTAATTCACCCCTCCACTTT. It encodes CASSRGTANSPLHF.

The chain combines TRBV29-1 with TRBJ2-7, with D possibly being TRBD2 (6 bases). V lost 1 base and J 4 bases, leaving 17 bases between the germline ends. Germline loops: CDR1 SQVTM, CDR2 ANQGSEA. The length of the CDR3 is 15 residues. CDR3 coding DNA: TGCAGCGTTGAAGCCCTGGGCGGGACGGGTTACGAGCAGTACTTC. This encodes CSVEALGGTGYEQYF.

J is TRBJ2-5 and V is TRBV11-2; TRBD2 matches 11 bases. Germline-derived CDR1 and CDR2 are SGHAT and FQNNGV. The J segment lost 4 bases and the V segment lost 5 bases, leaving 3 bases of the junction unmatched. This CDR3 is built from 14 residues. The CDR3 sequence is CASSVSGRVETQYF. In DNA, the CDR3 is TGTGCCAGCAGCGTTAGCGGGAGGGTAGAGACCCAGTACTTC.

The CDR3 sequence is CAWSDRGKTGNTIYF. The CDR3 DNA is TGTGCCTGGAGTGACAGGGGAAAAACTGGAAACACCATATATTTT. The chain uses TRBV30 and TRBJ1-3, with TRBD1 matching over 7 bases. Looked up from germline, CDR1 is GTSNPN and CDR2 is SVGIG (reference sequence). The junction had 5 bases not matched to a gene; V was cut back by 1 base and J by 2 bases. The CDR3 has 15 residues.

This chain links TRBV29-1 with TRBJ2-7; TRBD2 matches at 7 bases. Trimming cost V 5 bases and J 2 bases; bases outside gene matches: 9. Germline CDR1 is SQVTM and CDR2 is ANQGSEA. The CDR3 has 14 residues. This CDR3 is CSVRPSGTPYEQYF. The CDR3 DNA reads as TGCAGCGTTCGCCCTAGCGGCACCCCCTACGAGCAGTACTTC.

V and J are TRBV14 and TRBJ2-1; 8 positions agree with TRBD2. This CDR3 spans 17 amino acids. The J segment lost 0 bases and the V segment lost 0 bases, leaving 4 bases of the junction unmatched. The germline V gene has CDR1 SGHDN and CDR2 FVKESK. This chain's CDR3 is CASSQDRLAGSYNEQFF. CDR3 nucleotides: TGTGCCAGCAGCCAAGATCGGCTAGCGGGCTCCTACAATGAGCAGTTCTTC.

Here the CDR3 DNA reads TGTGCCAGCAGTGCCTTTGACGGCGGGGGAAACGAGCAGTACTTC. Encoded protein: CASSAFDGGGNEQYF. V is TRBV25-1 and J is TRBJ2-7; 7 nucleotides agree with TRBD2. V lost 4 bases, J lost 5 bases, and 11 bases stayed unmatched. CDR3 size: 15 residues. Germline lookup yields CDR1 MGHDK and CDR2 SYGVNS.

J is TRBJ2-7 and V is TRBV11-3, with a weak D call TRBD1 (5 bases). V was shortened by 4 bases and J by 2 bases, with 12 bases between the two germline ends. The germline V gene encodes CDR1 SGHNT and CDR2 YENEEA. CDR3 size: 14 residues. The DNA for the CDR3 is TGTGCCAGCAGCTCCAGACAGTACCCCTACGAGCAGTACTTC. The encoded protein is CASSSRQYPYEQYF.

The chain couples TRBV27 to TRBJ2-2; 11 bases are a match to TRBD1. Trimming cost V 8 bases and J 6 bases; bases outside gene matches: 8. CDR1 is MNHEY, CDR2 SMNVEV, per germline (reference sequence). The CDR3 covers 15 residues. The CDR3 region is CASCGGTGGAGELFF. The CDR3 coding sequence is TGTGCCAGCTGTGGCGGGACAGGGGGGGCCGGGGAGCTGTTTTTT.

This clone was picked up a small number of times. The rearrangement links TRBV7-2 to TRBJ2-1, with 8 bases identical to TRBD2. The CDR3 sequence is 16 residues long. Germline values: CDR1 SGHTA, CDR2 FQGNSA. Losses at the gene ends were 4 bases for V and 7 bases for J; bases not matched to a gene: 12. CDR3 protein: CASSSPPAGEGNEQFF. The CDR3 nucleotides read TGTGCCAGCAGCTCCCCCCCAGCGGGAGAGGGAAATGAGCAGTTCTTC.

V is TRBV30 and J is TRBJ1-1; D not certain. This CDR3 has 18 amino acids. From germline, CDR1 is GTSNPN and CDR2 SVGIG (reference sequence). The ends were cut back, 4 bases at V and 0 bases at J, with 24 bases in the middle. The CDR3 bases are TGTGCCTGGAAAGAAGGAAGAGACATCCGACGTATGAACACTGAAGCTTTCTTT. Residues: CAWKEGRDIRRMNTEAFF. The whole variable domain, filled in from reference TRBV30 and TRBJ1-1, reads SQTIHQWPATLVQPVGSPLSLECTVEGTSNPNLYWYRQAAGRGLQLLFYSVGIGQISSEVPQNLSASRPQDRQFILSSKKLLLSDSGFYLCAWKEGRDIRRMNTEAFFGQGTRLTVV.

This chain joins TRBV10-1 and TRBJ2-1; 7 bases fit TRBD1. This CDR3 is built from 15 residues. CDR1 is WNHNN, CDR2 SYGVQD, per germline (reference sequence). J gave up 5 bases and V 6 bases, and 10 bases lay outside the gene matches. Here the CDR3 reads CASSSSPDRNNEQFF. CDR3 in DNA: TGCGCCAGCAGCAGCTCCCCGGACAGGAACAATGAGCAGTTCTTC.

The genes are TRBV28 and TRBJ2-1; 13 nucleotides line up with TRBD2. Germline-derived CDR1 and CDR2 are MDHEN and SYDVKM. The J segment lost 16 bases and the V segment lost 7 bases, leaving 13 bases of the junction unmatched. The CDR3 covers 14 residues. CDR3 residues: CASTLGLAGAGFFF. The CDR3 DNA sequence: TGTGCCAGCACCCTCGGACTAGCGGGAGCAGGCTTTTTCTTC.

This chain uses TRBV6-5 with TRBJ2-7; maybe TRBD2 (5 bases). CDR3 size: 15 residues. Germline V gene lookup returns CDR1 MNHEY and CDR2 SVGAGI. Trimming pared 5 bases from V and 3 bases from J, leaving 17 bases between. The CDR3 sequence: CASSRKAVGYYEQYF. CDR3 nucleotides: TGTGCCAGCAGTAGGAAAGCGGTAGGGTACTACGAGCAGTACTTC.